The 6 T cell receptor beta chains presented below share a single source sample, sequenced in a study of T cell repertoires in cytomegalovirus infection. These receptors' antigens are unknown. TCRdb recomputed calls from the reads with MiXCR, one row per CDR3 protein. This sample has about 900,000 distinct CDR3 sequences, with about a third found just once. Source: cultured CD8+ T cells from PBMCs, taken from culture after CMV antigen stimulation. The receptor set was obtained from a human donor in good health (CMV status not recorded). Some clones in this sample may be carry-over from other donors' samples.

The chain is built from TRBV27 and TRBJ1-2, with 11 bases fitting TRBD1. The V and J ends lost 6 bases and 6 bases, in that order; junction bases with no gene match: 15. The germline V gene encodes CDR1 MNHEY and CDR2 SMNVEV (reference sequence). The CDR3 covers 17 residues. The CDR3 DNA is TGTGCCAGCAGCCGTGGACAGGGGGCAGGGGTTGACAATGGCTACACCTTC. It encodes CASSRGQGAGVDNGYTF.

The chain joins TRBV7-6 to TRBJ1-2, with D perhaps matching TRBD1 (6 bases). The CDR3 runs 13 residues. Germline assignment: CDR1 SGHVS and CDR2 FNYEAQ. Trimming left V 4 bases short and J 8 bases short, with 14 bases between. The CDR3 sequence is CASSYGSGAGYTF. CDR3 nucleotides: TGTGCCAGCAGCTACGGGTCAGGGGCCGGCTACACCTTC.

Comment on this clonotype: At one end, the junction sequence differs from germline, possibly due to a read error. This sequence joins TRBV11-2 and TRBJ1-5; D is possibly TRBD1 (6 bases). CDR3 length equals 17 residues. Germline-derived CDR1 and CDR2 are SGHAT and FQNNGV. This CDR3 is CVSSLVCNREGNQPQHF. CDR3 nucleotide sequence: TGTGTCAGCAGCTTAGTCTGTAACAGGGAGGGCAATCAGCCCCAGCATTTT. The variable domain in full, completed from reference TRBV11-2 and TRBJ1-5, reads EAGVAQSPRYKIIEKRQSVAFWCNPISGHATLYWYQQILGQGPKLLIQFQNNGVVDDSQLPKDRFSAERLKGVDSTLKIQPAKLEDSAVYLCVSSLVCNREGNQPQHFGDGTRLSIL.

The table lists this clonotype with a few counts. Written as DNA, the CDR3 is TGCGCCAGCAGCCAAGATCCGACAGCGCAGTACTTC. It translates to CASSQDPTAQYF. This chain uses TRBV4-1 with TRBJ2-7; D possibly corresponds to TRBD1 (5 bases). Germline CDR1 is MGHRA and CDR2 is YSYEKL. CDR3 size: 12 residues. V dropped 0 bases and J dropped 9 bases, with 9 bases sitting between them.

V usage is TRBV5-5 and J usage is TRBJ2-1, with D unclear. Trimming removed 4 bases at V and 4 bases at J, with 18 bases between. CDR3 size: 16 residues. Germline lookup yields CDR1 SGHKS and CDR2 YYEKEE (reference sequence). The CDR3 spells CASSLPLVPIYNEQFF. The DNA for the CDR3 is TGTGCCAGCAGCCTACCCCTGGTGCCTATATACAATGAGCAGTTCTTC.

The CDR3 loop reads CASSLPATSGGGHLFTDTQYF. CDR3 DNA: TGCGCCAGCAGCTTGCCCGCGACTAGCGGGGGGGGACACCTCTTCACAGATACGCAGTATTTT. The chain combines TRBV5-1 with TRBJ2-3, with 14 bases aligning to TRBD2. CDR1 SGHRS and CDR2 YFSETQ come from the germline V gene. V lost 1 base to trimming and J lost 2 bases; unmatched junction nucleotides: 15. CDR3 length: 21 residues.